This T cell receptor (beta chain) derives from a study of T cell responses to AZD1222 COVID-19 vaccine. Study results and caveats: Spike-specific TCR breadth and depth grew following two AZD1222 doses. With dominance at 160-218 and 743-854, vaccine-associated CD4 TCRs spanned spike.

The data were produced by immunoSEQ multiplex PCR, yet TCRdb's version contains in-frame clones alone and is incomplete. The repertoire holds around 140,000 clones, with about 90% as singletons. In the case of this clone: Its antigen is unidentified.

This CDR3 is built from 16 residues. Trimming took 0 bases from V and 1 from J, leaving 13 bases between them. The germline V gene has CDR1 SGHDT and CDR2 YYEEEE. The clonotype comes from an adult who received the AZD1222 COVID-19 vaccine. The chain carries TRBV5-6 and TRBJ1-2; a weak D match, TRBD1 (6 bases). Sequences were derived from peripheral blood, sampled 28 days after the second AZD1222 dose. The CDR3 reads CASSLEQGSINYGYTF. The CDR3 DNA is TGTGCCAGCAGCTTGGAACAGGGTAGTATTAACTATGGCTACACCTTC.